A selection of T cell receptor beta chains follows, all from one sample in a study of T-cell reconstitution after alpha-beta-depleted transplantation in children. TCRdb reprocessed the PCR reads via MiXCR and lists one record per CDR3 protein. The table records about 500,000 distinct CDR3 sequences, 30% to 35% of them present only once. Sequencing was performed on PBMCs from the stem cell graft donor, taken from the stem cell graft. The receptors originated from a human donor who donated a stem cell graft to a child with aplastic anemia. CDR3s include the opening cysteine and the closing phenylalanine or tryptophan. Fields, in order: J gene, CDR3 length, V gene, D gene, clone size, CDR3 protein, CDR3 DNA. A D gene is named only where the DNA matches it firmly. Not every row has a clone size; where given, it reads once, few, many or a size class.

j_call: TRBJ1-1
cdr3_length: 19
v_call: TRBV6-5
d_call: TRBD1
clone_size: NA
cdr3_aa: CASSYYTGTGGTMNTEAFF
cdr3_nt: TGTGCCAGCAGTTATTACACCGGGACAGGGGGAACTATGAACACTGAAGCTTTCTTT

j_call: TRBJ2-1
cdr3_length: 16
v_call: TRBV28
d_call: TRBD2
clone_size: few
cdr3_aa: CASSLSSSGGHNEQFF
cdr3_nt: TGTGCCAGCAGTCTCTCCTCTAGCGGGGGTCACAATGAGCAGTTCTTC

j_call: TRBJ2-2
cdr3_length: 16
v_call: TRBV20-1
d_call: TRBD2
clone_size: few
cdr3_aa: CSAGPLAGVYSGELFF
cdr3_nt: TGCAGTGCTGGACCCCTAGCGGGAGTTTATTCCGGGGAGCTGTTTTTT

j_call: TRBJ1-1
cdr3_length: 12
v_call: TRBV29-1
d_call: NA
clone_size: NA
cdr3_aa: CSVTPMNTEAFF
cdr3_nt: TGCAGCGTGACACCGATGAACACTGAAGCTTTCTTT

j_call: TRBJ2-1
cdr3_length: 13
v_call: TRBV19
d_call: TRBD1
clone_size: few
cdr3_aa: CASGDRGPHEQFF
cdr3_nt: TGTGCCAGCGGGGACAGGGGACCCCATGAGCAGTTCTTC

j_call: TRBJ1-2
cdr3_length: 16
v_call: TRBV7-2
d_call: TRBD1
clone_size: NA
cdr3_aa: CASSLVGQGAAVGYTF
cdr3_nt: TGTGCCAGCAGCTTAGTAGGACAGGGGGCAGCGGTTGGCTACACCTTC

j_call: TRBJ2-7
cdr3_length: 14
v_call: TRBV6-2/TRBV6-3
d_call: TRBD1
clone_size: NA
cdr3_aa: CASKETGRTYEQYF
cdr3_nt: TGTGCCAGCAAGGAGACAGGGCGAACCTACGAGCAGTACTTC

j_call: TRBJ2-1
cdr3_length: 11
v_call: TRBV28
d_call: NA
clone_size: many
cdr3_aa: CASSLRDEQFF
cdr3_nt: TGCGCCAGCAGTTTGCGAGATGAGCAGTTCTTC

j_call: TRBJ2-1
cdr3_length: 16
v_call: TRBV18
d_call: NA
clone_size: NA
cdr3_aa: CASSPVSYPLGNEQFF
cdr3_nt: TGTGCCAGCTCACCAGTGAGCTACCCCCTGGGTAATGAGCAGTTCTTC

j_call: TRBJ1-1
cdr3_length: 16
v_call: TRBV18
d_call: NA
clone_size: many
cdr3_aa: CASSPPRGSQNTEAFF
cdr3_nt: TGTGCCAGCTCACCACCCAGGGGCTCTCAGAACACTGAAGCTTTCTTT

j_call: TRBJ2-1
cdr3_length: 14
v_call: TRBV5-4
d_call: NA
clone_size: few
cdr3_aa: CASSLASRQGEQFF
cdr3_nt: TGTGCCAGCAGCTTGGCCTCGAGGCAGGGTGAGCAGTTCTTC

j_call: TRBJ2-5
cdr3_length: 13
v_call: TRBV3-1
d_call: TRBD2
clone_size: few
cdr3_aa: CASRLEGGETQYF
cdr3_nt: TGTGCCAGCCGGCTTGAGGGAGGGGAGACCCAGTACTTC

j_call: TRBJ2-3
cdr3_length: 13
v_call: TRBV11-2
d_call: NA
clone_size: NA
cdr3_aa: CASSLEMTDTQYF
cdr3_nt: TGTGCCAGCAGCTTAGAAATGACAGATACGCAGTATTTT

j_call: TRBJ2-1
cdr3_length: 15
v_call: TRBV5-1
d_call: NA
clone_size: NA
cdr3_aa: CASSLRPGSYNEQFF
cdr3_nt: TGCGCCAGCAGCTTGCGGCCAGGGAGCTACAATGAGCAGTTCTTC

j_call: TRBJ1-4
cdr3_length: 15
v_call: TRBV12-3/TRBV12-4
d_call: NA
clone_size: NA
cdr3_aa: CASSSTGLTNEKLFF
cdr3_nt: TGTGCCAGCAGCTCCACCGGGCTAACTAATGAAAAACTGTTTTTT

j_call: TRBJ2-5
cdr3_length: 12
v_call: TRBV27
d_call: NA
clone_size: many
cdr3_aa: CASSLTRETQYF
cdr3_nt: TGTGCCAGCAGTTTAACGAGGGAGACCCAGTACTTC

j_call: TRBJ1-2
cdr3_length: 12
v_call: TRBV9
d_call: NA
clone_size: NA
cdr3_aa: CASSVAEYGYTF
cdr3_nt: TGTGCCAGCAGCGTGGCCGAATATGGCTACACCTTC

j_call: TRBJ2-1
cdr3_length: 15
v_call: TRBV5-1
d_call: NA
clone_size: NA
cdr3_aa: CASSLGEGHGNEQFF
cdr3_nt: TGCGCCAGCAGCTTGGGGGAGGGACATGGCAATGAGCAGTTCTTC

j_call: TRBJ2-3
cdr3_length: 11
v_call: TRBV29-1
d_call: NA
clone_size: NA
cdr3_aa: CSACWADTQYF
cdr3_nt: TGCAGCGCCTGTTGGGCAGATACGCAGTATTTT

j_call: TRBJ2-4
cdr3_length: 18
v_call: TRBV12-3/TRBV12-4
d_call: TRBD1
clone_size: NA
cdr3_aa: CASSSDRVKRFLENIQYF
cdr3_nt: TGTGCCAGCAGTTCAGACAGGGTTAAACGGTTTCTCGAAAACATTCAGTACTTC

j_call: TRBJ2-7
cdr3_length: 15
v_call: TRBV20-1
d_call: TRBD2
clone_size: NA
cdr3_aa: CSARELAGVAYEQYF
cdr3_nt: TGCAGTGCTAGAGAGCTAGCGGGAGTCGCCTACGAGCAGTACTTC

j_call: TRBJ1-6
cdr3_length: 15
v_call: TRBV12-3/TRBV12-4
d_call: NA
clone_size: NA
cdr3_aa: CASSPTWGGNSPLHF
cdr3_nt: TGTGCCAGCAGCCCTACCTGGGGAGGCAATTCACCCCTCCACTTT

j_call: TRBJ2-3
cdr3_length: 16
v_call: TRBV29-1
d_call: TRBD2
clone_size: NA
cdr3_aa: CSVEDGAGGTTDTQYF
cdr3_nt: TGCAGCGTTGAAGACGGAGCGGGAGGGACCACAGATACGCAGTATTTT

j_call: TRBJ2-3
cdr3_length: 16
v_call: TRBV7-2
d_call: NA
clone_size: NA
cdr3_aa: CASSPTGLAGRNTQYF
cdr3_nt: TGTGCCAGCAGCCCTACAGGACTCGCGGGACGAAATACGCAGTATTTT

j_call: TRBJ2-5
cdr3_length: 15
v_call: TRBV19
d_call: NA
clone_size: NA
cdr3_aa: CASTLGQSLQETQYF
cdr3_nt: TGTGCCAGTACCTTAGGACAGTCACTGCAAGAGACCCAGTACTTC

j_call: TRBJ1-1
cdr3_length: 14
v_call: TRBV5-5
d_call: NA
clone_size: few
cdr3_aa: CASSLSGQNTEAFF
cdr3_nt: TGTGCCAGCAGCTTAAGCGGGCAGAACACTGAAGCTTTCTTT

j_call: TRBJ1-1
cdr3_length: 13
v_call: TRBV25-1
d_call: NA
clone_size: NA
cdr3_aa: CATTGETNTEAFF
cdr3_nt: TGTGCCACCACAGGAGAGACAAACACTGAAGCTTTCTTT

j_call: TRBJ2-4
cdr3_length: 18
v_call: TRBV27
d_call: TRBD1
clone_size: NA
cdr3_aa: CASRSGTGRFLAKNIQYF
cdr3_nt: TGTGCCAGCAGGTCCGGGACAGGGCGCTTCCTAGCCAAAAACATTCAGTACTTC

j_call: TRBJ1-1
cdr3_length: 14
v_call: TRBV19
d_call: NA
clone_size: NA
cdr3_aa: CASSIDPGATEAFF
cdr3_nt: TGTGCCAGTAGTATAGATCCAGGGGCGACTGAAGCTTTCTTT

j_call: TRBJ2-2
cdr3_length: 15
v_call: TRBV5-1
d_call: NA
clone_size: few
cdr3_aa: CASSSTVSNTGELFF
cdr3_nt: TGCGCCAGCAGCTCGACCGTATCGAACACCGGGGAGCTGTTTTTT

j_call: TRBJ2-2
cdr3_length: 15
v_call: TRBV20-1
d_call: NA
clone_size: NA
cdr3_aa: CSARPTRGGPGELFF
cdr3_nt: TGCAGTGCTAGGCCGACAAGGGGTGGGCCCGGGGAGCTGTTTTTT

j_call: TRBJ2-1
cdr3_length: 14
v_call: TRBV20-1
d_call: TRBD2
clone_size: NA
cdr3_aa: CSAIGTSGYNEQFF
cdr3_nt: TGCAGTGCGATTGGGACTAGCGGATACAATGAGCAGTTCTTC